A selection of T cell receptor beta chains follows, all from one sample in a study of response to subunit inactivated influenza vaccine. Each CDR3 protein gets one entry after TCRdb re-called the RT-PCR reads with MiXCR. Here the sample spans 250,000 to 350,000 distinct CDR3 sequences, over 20% being singletons. The specimen was PBMCs from blood, collected 21 months after vaccination. These receptors all come from a man between 50 and 75 years old who received an inactivated influenza vaccine. Both conserved end residues are trimmed from each CDR3. The order of the fields is J gene, V gene, D gene, CDR3 protein. A D gene is named only where the DNA matches it firmly.

TRBJ2-5 | TRBV6-2/TRBV6-3 | - | ASSYGSGNEETQY
TRBJ1-1 | TRBV20-1 | - | SYIRDTGFMNTEAF
TRBJ1-3 | TRBV29-1 | - | SVDGGSSGNTIY
TRBJ1-1 | TRBV9 | - | ASSSRGRGGEAF
TRBJ2-3 | TRBV19 | TRBD2 | ASSNRLAGGTDTQY
TRBJ2-3 | TRBV7-9 | - | ASRAAGSTDTQY
TRBJ2-3 | TRBV28 | TRBD2 | ASSFLIRRLAEPTDTQY
TRBJ2-1 | TRBV7-2 | TRBD1 | ASSWKTGVGYNEQF
TRBJ2-2 | TRBV30 | TRBD1 | AWRKTGVQATGELF
TRBJ2-5 | TRBV12-3/TRBV12-4 | - | ASSLGGTETQY
TRBJ1-5 | TRBV6-5 | - | ASSFSGGAGQPQH
TRBJ1-2 | TRBV10-3 | TRBD1 | AISELGTGPGHGFT
TRBJ2-7 | TRBV20-1 | TRBD2 | SASQAGGTYEQY
TRBJ2-7 | TRBV28 | TRBD2 | ASSLTGRVEQY
TRBJ2-7 | TRBV29-1 | - | SVEKGVEQY
TRBJ1-5 | TRBV10-3 | - | AISESKGFQPQH
TRBJ1-2 | TRBV21-1 | - | ANRGRYGYT
TRBJ1-3 | TRBV10-3 | - | AIKPGIISGNTIY
TRBJ2-3 | TRBV12-3/TRBV12-4 | - | ASSLGVALTDTQY
TRBJ1-2 | TRBV6-2/TRBV6-3 | TRBD1 | ASTDRAEGYGYT
TRBJ2-1 | TRBV11-2 | TRBD2 | ASSFRAGTSGYNEQF
TRBJ1-5 | TRBV6-2/TRBV6-3 | - | ASHGRDPLTQPQH
TRBJ2-3 | TRBV30 | - | AWSRGTDTQY
TRBJ1-6 | TRBV2 | - | ASSEEGTYNNSPLH
TRBJ1-2 | TRBV14 | - | ASSQDPAYGYT
TRBJ1-2 | TRBV9 | - | ASSVGTDYGYT
TRBJ1-5 | TRBV7-8 | - | ASSPFAGLSTQNQPQH
TRBJ2-5 | TRBV10-3 | TRBD1 | AIRPDRAAETQY
TRBJ1-1 | TRBV12-3/TRBV12-4 | - | ASSFLGTEAF
TRBJ2-6 | TRBV5-1 | - | ASMFQGSSGANVLT
TRBJ2-2 | TRBV11-1 | TRBD2 | ASISGTTNTGELF
TRBJ1-6 | TRBV4-3 | TRBD1 | ASSQDPQGYSPLH
TRBJ1-2 | TRBV3-1 | - | ASGDYGYT
TRBJ1-1 | TRBV7-6 | - | ASSQLHGDTEAF
TRBJ1-5 | TRBV28 | TRBD1 | ASSFEGQWVSAQH
TRBJ1-1 | TRBV16 | - | ASSQFSEAGTEAF
TRBJ1-3 | TRBV4-1 | TRBD1 | ASSQAGTGIIGNTIY
TRBJ2-2 | TRBV4-3 | - | ASSQESSTGELF
TRBJ2-2 | TRBV5-6 | - | ASSLLTYTGELF
TRBJ1-4 | TRBV5-1 | TRBD1 | ASSSGVQTGLNEKLF